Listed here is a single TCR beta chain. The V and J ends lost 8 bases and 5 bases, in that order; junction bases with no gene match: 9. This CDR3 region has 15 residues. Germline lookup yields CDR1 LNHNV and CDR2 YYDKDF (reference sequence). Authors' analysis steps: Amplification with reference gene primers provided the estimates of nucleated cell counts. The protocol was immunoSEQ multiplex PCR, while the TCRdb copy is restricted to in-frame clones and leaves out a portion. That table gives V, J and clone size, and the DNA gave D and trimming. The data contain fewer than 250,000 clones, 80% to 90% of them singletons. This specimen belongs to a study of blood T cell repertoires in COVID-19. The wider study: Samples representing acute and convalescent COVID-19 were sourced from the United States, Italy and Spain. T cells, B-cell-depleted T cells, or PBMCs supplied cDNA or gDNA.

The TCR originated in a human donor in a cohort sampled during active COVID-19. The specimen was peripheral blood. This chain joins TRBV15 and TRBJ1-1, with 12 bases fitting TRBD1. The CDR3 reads CATRTGQGAYTEAFF. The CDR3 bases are TGTGCCACCCGGACGGGACAGGGGGCGTATACTGAAGCTTTCTTT.